This TCR beta chain came from a study of long-term antiretroviral therapy in people with HIV. Overall study results and limits: Whereas controls had wider CDR3 length ranges, HIV repertoires had narrower ones. Once patients were on ART, diversity went higher but still fell short of transplant donor controls.

Held in samples before DNA extraction were roughly 1-10 million cryopreserved PBMC. Version v3.0 of the immunoSEQ assay was performed at survey level. Some clones are missing from TCRdb's copy, which holds only in-frame ones; the method was immunoSEQ multiplex PCR. The table shows around 15,000 clones, with about 80% occurring only once. V lost 1 base and J lost 2, with 4 bases in between. CDR3 length equals 13 residues. The germline CDR1 and CDR2 sequences are MNHNS and SASEGT. This clone is a singleton in its sample. Its matching antigen is unknown. This receptor was identified in a man aged 35-49 years with HIV. Sequenced material: unsorted PBMCs, taken 2.1 years after starting antiretroviral therapy. The chain carries TRBV6-1 and TRBJ2-3; no definite D call. The CDR3 nucleotides read TGTGCCAGCAGTGAAGTATACACAGATACGCAGTATTTT. Translation gives CASSEVYTDTQYF.